These T cell receptor beta chains were read from a single sample in a study of T cell responses to AZD1222 COVID-19 vaccine. Profiled with immunoSEQ multiplex PCR; TCRdb holds only in-frame clones, not every one. This table holds about 100,000 clones, 70% to 90% found once. Material: peripheral blood, obtained 28 days after the second AZD1222 dose. The receptor source for this set is an adult who received the AZD1222 COVID-19 vaccine. Each CDR3 is given with its conserved first and last residue. D genes are given only for firm matches. Size tells how often a clone was seen (once, few, many) or the class of an expanded clone, and some rows leave it out.

d_call: TRBD2; clone_size: NA; j_call: TRBJ2-3; v_call: TRBV19; cdr3_nt: TGTGCCAGTAATAAACTAGCGGGGGGGTTTGATACGCAGTATTTT; cdr3_aa: CASNKLAGGFDTQYF
d_call: TRBD1; clone_size: NA; j_call: TRBJ1-5; v_call: TRBV6-5; cdr3_nt: TGTGCCAGCAGTTACTCGAGACAGGGCGGCGCTCAGCCCCAGCATTTT; cdr3_aa: CASSYSRQGGAQPQHF
d_call: NA; clone_size: NA; j_call: TRBJ1-1; v_call: TRBV5-1; cdr3_nt: TGCGCCAGCAGCTTAGCATCCGGGAAGACTGAAGCTTTCTTT; cdr3_aa: CASSLASGKTEAFF
d_call: TRBD2; clone_size: NA; j_call: TRBJ2-1; v_call: TRBV7-2; cdr3_nt: TGTGCCAGCAGCTCTAGCGGGGGGTCCTACAATGAGCAGTTCTTC; cdr3_aa: CASSSSGGSYNEQFF
d_call: NA; clone_size: NA; j_call: TRBJ2-7; v_call: TRBV5-1; cdr3_nt: TGCGCCAGCAGCCCCCACGGCAGGGTCGGTTACGAGCAGTACTTC; cdr3_aa: CASSPHGRVGYEQYF
d_call: NA; clone_size: NA; j_call: TRBJ2-3; v_call: TRBV6-6; cdr3_nt: TGTGCCAGCATCAAGCCAGGGGCAGATACGCAGTATTTT; cdr3_aa: CASIKPGADTQYF
d_call: NA; clone_size: NA; j_call: TRBJ1-1; v_call: TRBV20-1; cdr3_nt: TGCAGTGCTAGGGACTCTCGAGCTTTCTTT; cdr3_aa: CSARDSRAFF
d_call: NA; clone_size: few; j_call: TRBJ1-2; v_call: TRBV5-8; cdr3_nt: TGTGCCAGCAGCTTGGGGGACACCCGCTCGAGCGGCTACACCTTC; cdr3_aa: CASSLGDTRSSGYTF
d_call: NA; clone_size: NA; j_call: TRBJ2-7; v_call: TRBV30; cdr3_nt: TGTGCCTGGAGTGTAGGGCAGACCTATCTCGACGAGCAGTACTTC; cdr3_aa: CAWSVGQTYLDEQYF
d_call: NA; clone_size: NA; j_call: TRBJ1-1; v_call: TRBV3-1/TRBV3-2; cdr3_nt: TGTGCCAGCAGCCCAAACGACAGGAACACTGAAGCTTTCTTT; cdr3_aa: CASSPNDRNTEAFF
d_call: NA; clone_size: NA; j_call: TRBJ2-7; v_call: TRBV6-1; cdr3_nt: TGTGCCAGCAGTGAAGGGGTACAGGACTCCTACGAGCAGTACTTC; cdr3_aa: CASSEGVQDSYEQYF
d_call: NA; clone_size: NA; j_call: TRBJ2-5; v_call: TRBV30; cdr3_nt: TGTGCCTGGAGTGTCCTGGGGCGGGAGACCCAGTACTTC; cdr3_aa: CAWSVLGRETQYF
d_call: NA; clone_size: once; j_call: TRBJ1-5; v_call: TRBV19; cdr3_nt: TGTGCCAGTAGTATAGGGGGCAGCAATCAGCCCCAGCATTTT; cdr3_aa: CASSIGGSNQPQHF
d_call: NA; clone_size: NA; j_call: TRBJ2-7; v_call: TRBV18; cdr3_nt: TGTGCCAGCTCACCCCCAGGAGGGGAAGAGCAGTACTTC; cdr3_aa: CASSPPGGEEQYF
d_call: NA; clone_size: NA; j_call: TRBJ2-7; v_call: TRBV6-5; cdr3_nt: TGTGCCAGCAGTTACACGGCGGGGCAGTTCTACGAGCAGTACTTC; cdr3_aa: CASSYTAGQFYEQYF
d_call: TRBD2; clone_size: NA; j_call: TRBJ2-7; v_call: TRBV27; cdr3_nt: TGTGCCAGCAGTAGCGGGGAGCTCTCCGAGCAGTACTTC; cdr3_aa: CASSSGELSEQYF
d_call: NA; clone_size: NA; j_call: TRBJ2-3; v_call: TRBV9; cdr3_nt: TGTGCCAGCAGCGTTCAGGGGACTACAGATACGCAGTATTTT; cdr3_aa: CASSVQGTTDTQYF
d_call: TRBD2; clone_size: once; j_call: TRBJ2-3; v_call: TRBV3-1/TRBV3-2; cdr3_nt: TGTGCCAGCAGCCCCTTAGGCGGGGGGGCGGGAGATACGCAGTATTTT; cdr3_aa: CASSPLGGGAGDTQYF
d_call: NA; clone_size: NA; j_call: TRBJ2-3; v_call: TRBV5-1; cdr3_nt: TGCGCCAGCAGCTTGAGATGGGAAAGCACAGATACGCAGTATTTT; cdr3_aa: CASSLRWESTDTQYF